The 30 T cell receptor beta chains in this list originate from one sample, sequenced in a study of cytomegalovirus exposure and HLA in healthy donors. In the PCR, 60 Vbeta and 13 Jbeta primers were used. Here immunoSEQ multiplex PCR was the method, and the copy in TCRdb shows in-frame clones only, minus some. Of about 82,000 clones in the sample, 10% are singletons; the top ten hold about 25%. Source material: PBMCs. Receptor source: a man in his sixties in good health and CMV-seropositive.

The chain links TRBV19 to TRBJ2-6; a weak D match, TRBD1 (6 bases). The germline CDR1 and CDR2 sequences are LNHDA and SQIVND (reference sequence). The CDR3 has 16 residues. The V gene lost 5 bases and the J gene lost 0 bases, with 11 bases spanning the gap. CDR3: CASSRGQTSGANVLTF. CDR3 in DNA: TGTGCCAGTAGTCGCGGACAGACCTCTGGGGCCAACGTCCTGACTTTC. The entire variable domain, with the rest obtained from reference TRBV19 and TRBJ2-6, is as follows: DGGITQSPKYLFRKEGQNVTLSCEQNLNHDAMYWYRQDPGQGLRLIYYSQIVNDFQKGDIAEGYSVSREKKESFPLTVTSAQKNPTAFYLCASSRGQTSGANVLTFGAGSRLTVL.

The CDR3 DNA is TGTGCCACCAGCTATCGGGACAGGCGAGAGACCCAGTACTTC. Protein product: CATSYRDRRETQYF. This chain connects TRBV15 to TRBJ2-5, with TRBD1 matching 8 bases. Germline values: CDR1 LNHNV, CDR2 YYDKDF (reference sequence). V lost 5 bases, J lost 4 bases, and 6 bases stayed unmatched. The CDR3 length is 14 residues.

The chain combines TRBV5-1 with TRBJ2-7; 8 nucleotides line up with TRBD2. Germline V lookup: CDR1 SGHRS, CDR2 YFSETQ. The CDR3 covers 14 residues. V dropped 4 bases and J dropped 5; count of bases not matched to a gene: 8. The CDR3 region is CASSASGRIDEQYF. CDR3 sequence (DNA): TGCGCCAGCAGCGCGAGCGGGAGAATCGACGAGCAGTACTTC.

This sequence joins TRBV6-5 and TRBJ1-1; no firm D call. CDR1 and CDR2 (germline): MNHEY, SVGAGI. Trimming cost V 5 bases and J 3 bases, with 10 bases left between them. CDR3 length equals 13 residues. This CDR3 is CASSRGFDTEAFF. The CDR3 DNA follows: TGTGCCAGCAGTCGGGGATTCGACACTGAAGCTTTCTTT.

This clone showed up just a few times. The V gene is TRBV30, the J gene TRBJ2-3; the D gene is possibly TRBD2 (5 bases). The germline V and J ends were trimmed by 2 bases and 4 bases, with 7 bases remaining between them. The CDR3 is 12 amino acids. Germline V gene sequence: CDR1 GTSNPN, CDR2 SVGIG (reference sequence). CDR3 bases: TGTGCCTGGAGTATCGGGGCAGATACGCAGTATTTT. Translated, it gives CAWSIGADTQYF.

This clone has a handful of counts. V and J are TRBV5-6 and TRBJ2-7; D may be TRBD1 (5 bases). Trimming removed 1 base from V and 1 base from J, with 6 bases in between. Germline CDR1 SGHDT, CDR2 YYEEEE. CDR3 length: 13 residues. CDR3: CASSLRGSYEQYV. CDR3 bases: TGTGCCAGCAGCTTGAGGGGTTCCTACGAGCAGTACGTC.

The genes are TRBV7-2 and TRBJ1-1; D perhaps matches TRBD1 (6 bases). CDR1 and CDR2 (germline): SGHTA, FQGNSA. Trimming took 3 bases from V and 5 from J, leaving 13 bases between them. The CDR3 runs 14 residues. CDR3 protein: CASSLGARGTEAFF. For the CDR3, the DNA is TGTGCCAGCAGCTTGGGGGCGCGGGGGACTGAAGCTTTCTTT.

This clone has only a few counts. The V gene is TRBV6-5, the J gene TRBJ1-2, with D unclear. Germline-derived CDR1 and CDR2 are MNHEY and SVGAGI. V lost 6 bases and J lost 2, with 13 bases in between. This CDR3 is 14 amino acids long. CDR3 nucleotide sequence: TGTGCCAGCAGCCGAGATAAAGTCAACTATGGCTACACCTTC. Translated: CASSRDKVNYGYTF.

J is TRBJ2-7 and V is TRBV5-5, with D tentatively TRBD2 (6 bases). The V gene lost 4 bases and the J gene lost 2 bases, with 16 bases spanning the gap. The CDR3 runs 15 residues. Germline V gene data show CDR1 as SGHKS and CDR2 as YYEKEE (reference sequence). The CDR3 reads CASSPGVTMTYEQYF. In DNA form, the CDR3 reads TGTGCCAGCAGCCCGGGGGTCACTATGACCTACGAGCAGTACTTC.

This clone has only a few counts. The chain joins TRBV29-1 to TRBJ2-7; 12 bases line up with TRBD1. Germline lookup yields CDR1 SQVTM and CDR2 ANQGSEA. The V gene end was trimmed by 8 bases and the J gene end by 7 bases; junction bases not matched to a gene: 9. CDR3 length: 13 amino acids. In nucleotides, the CDR3 is TGCAGCATAATGGGACAGGGGGCGGGTGAGCAGTACTTC. Residues: CSIMGQGAGEQYF.

CDR3 nucleotides: TGTGCCAGCAGACTCAGCCAGGGCCTCTACAATGAGCAGTTCTTC. Its protein product is CASRLSQGLYNEQFF. The chain recombines TRBV6-1 with TRBJ2-1; TRBD1 might be the D (5 bases). V was pared by 6 bases and J by 3 bases, with 15 bases between. The CDR3 length is 15 residues. CDR1 and CDR2 from the germline V gene are MNHNS and SASEGT.

This clone was recorded a few times. This rearrangement joins TRBV2 to TRBJ2-7, with TRBD2 matching 11 bases. Per germline, CDR1 SNHLY and CDR2 FYNNEI. Unmatched junction bases numbered 5, after V lost 3 bases and J lost 4 bases. The CDR3 extends over 15 amino acids. CDR3 in amino acids: CASSDLAGGIYEQYF. The CDR3 DNA follows: TGTGCCAGCAGTGACCTAGCGGGAGGAATATACGAGCAGTACTTC.

In this sample, this clone turned up a few times. The chain employs TRBV19 and TRBJ1-1; 9 bases match TRBD1. This CDR3 spans 15 amino acids. The V gene's germline CDR1 is LNHDA and CDR2 SQIVND (reference sequence). The V segment lost 3 bases and the J segment 4 bases; nucleotides outside the gene matches: 6. CDR3 sequence (DNA): TGTGCCAGTAGTATCACAGGGGGCGGCGGCACTGAAGCTTTCTTT. Amino acid sequence: CASSITGGGGTEAFF.

The chain joins TRBV9 to TRBJ2-5; tentative D call: TRBD2 (6 bases). CDR3 size: 15 residues. With 5 bases removed from V and 4 bases from J, the gap between germline ends came to 18 bases. The V gene's germline CDR1 is SGDLS and CDR2 YYNGEE. As DNA, the CDR3 is TGTGCCAGCAGTGCGACGGGGGACGGGAGAGAGACCCAGTACTTC. Residues: CASSATGDGRETQYF. Using reference TRBV9 and TRBJ2-5 for the parts outside the CDR3, the full variable domain is DSGVTQTPKHLITATGQRVTLRCSPRSGDLSVYWYQQSLDQGLQFLIQYYNGEERAKGNILERFSAQQFPDLHSELNLSSLELGDSALYFCASSATGDGRETQYFGPGTRLLVL.

The V and J genes are TRBV28 and TRBJ1-6, with TRBD1 matching 8 bases. The V gene's germline CDR1 is MDHEN and CDR2 SYDVKM. V lost 10 bases and J lost 7; bases outside the gene matches: 9. The CDR3 totals 14 residues. The CDR3 nucleotides read TGTGCCATCCCCGGACAGGGAGGCAATTCACCCCTCCACTTT. Protein sequence: CAIPGQGGNSPLHF. The variable domain in full, with the rest retrieved from reference TRBV28 and TRBJ1-6, is DVKVTQSSRYLVKRTGEKVFLECVQDMDHENMFWYRQDPGLGLRLIYFSYDVKMKEKGDIPEGYSVSREKKERFSLILESASTNQTSMYLCAIPGQGGNSPLHFGNGTRLTVT.

This clone was picked up a small number of times. V gene TRBV30 combines with J gene TRBJ2-1; the match to TRBD2 covers 9 bases. Germline CDR1 is GTSNPN and CDR2 is SVGIG (reference sequence). CDR3 length: 14 residues. V trimming: 5 bases; J trimming: 8 bases; junction bases outside the gene matches: 10. In DNA form, the CDR3 reads TGTGCCTGGGGTAGCGGGAGAGACTTCGATGAGCAGTTCTTC. Its protein product is CAWGSGRDFDEQFF.

This rearrangement joins TRBV7-9 to TRBJ1-4; weak D call: TRBD1 (5 bases). Germline V CDR1 and CDR2: SEHNR, FQNEAQ (reference sequence). The ends were cut back, 3 bases at V and 6 bases at J, with 14 bases in the middle. The CDR3 totals 15 residues. For the CDR3, the DNA is TGTGCCAGCAGCTTTTGGATCCCGGGGGATGAAAAACTGTTTTTT. This gives the protein CASSFWIPGDEKLFF.

This chain links TRBV5-4 with TRBJ1-3; a weak D match, TRBD1 (5 bases). The CDR3 consists of 13 residues. Germline V gene sequence: CDR1 SGHNT, CDR2 YYREEE (reference sequence). Trimming stripped 4 bases from V and 4 bases from J, with 9 bases between. The CDR3 loop is CASSTGNGNTIYF. The CDR3 DNA reads TGTGCCAGCAGCACAGGAAACGGAAACACCATATATTTT.

The rearrangement uses TRBV9 and TRBJ2-3, with 13 bases lining up with TRBD2. This CDR3 spans 17 amino acids. Trimming took 2 bases from V and 5 from J; bases not matched to a gene: 8. From germline, CDR1 is SGDLS and CDR2 YYNGEE. DNA for the CDR3: TGTGCCAGCAGCGTTACTAGCGGGGGGGCCTTGGGAGATACGCAGTATTTT. This sequence encodes CASSVTSGGALGDTQYF.

The chain is built from TRBV5-1 and TRBJ2-5, with D maybe TRBD1 (7 bases). Germline V gives CDR1 SGHRS, CDR2 YFSETQ. This CDR3 is 15 amino acids long. V was shortened by 4 bases and J by 4 bases, with 17 bases between the two germline ends. CDR3 nucleotide sequence: TGCGCCAGCAGCCCAGAGACAGGGAGGCTAGAGACCCAGTACTTC. Translated: CASSPETGRLETQYF.

This clone was observed a few times. J is TRBJ2-1 and V is TRBV2, with unresolved D. CDR1 and CDR2 from the germline V gene are SNHLY and FYNNEI. V was pared by 2 bases and J by 12 bases, with 11 bases between. The CDR3 is 12 residues long. The chain's CDR3 is CASSELTRGQFF. The CDR3 region has the DNA TGTGCCAGCAGTGAATTGACCCGAGGGCAGTTCTTC.

This clone was counted a few times. An end of the junction does not agree with germline; a read error may underlie this. V and J are TRBV7-7 and TRBJ2-5; TRBD2 aligns across 7 bases. The germline V gene has CDR1 SSHAT and CDR2 FNYEAQ (reference sequence). This CDR3 contains 14 residues. The CDR3 DNA reads TGTGCTAGCAGCGCCCTGCTAGCGGTAGAGACCCAGTACTTC. Its protein is CASSALLAVETQYF.

This chain uses TRBV6-5 with TRBJ2-7, with TRBD1 identical over 7 bases. V trimming: 7 bases; J trimming: 5 bases; junction bases outside the gene matches: 11. The CDR3 extends over 14 amino acids. Germline V gives CDR1 MNHEY, CDR2 SVGAGI. The CDR3 loop is CASTDRVRQDEQYV. The CDR3 DNA follows: TGTGCCAGCACAGACAGGGTTCGACAGGACGAGCAGTACGTC.

This clone was detected only once. This rearrangement joins TRBV29-1 to TRBJ1-2; a possible D gene is TRBD1 (5 bases). V lost 7 bases to trimming and J lost 5 bases, with 14 bases between them. This CDR3 spans 12 amino acids. The germline V gene has CDR1 SQVTM and CDR2 ANQGSEA. The CDR3 here is CSAWEGRYGYTF. CDR3 DNA sequence: TGCAGCGCCTGGGAGGGGCGGTATGGCTACACCTTC.

The sample holds a few counts of this clone. V usage is TRBV7-9 and J usage is TRBJ2-1, with 11 bases aligning to TRBD1. V trimming: 7 bases; J trimming: 8 bases; junction bases outside the gene matches: 10. CDR1 and CDR2 (germline): SEHNR, FQNEAQ (reference sequence). The CDR3 consists of 15 residues. Written as DNA, the CDR3 is TGTGCCAGCACCTCACTCGGACAGGGGGCCGATGAGCAGTTCTTC. Protein sequence: CASTSLGQGADEQFF.

This clone was seen a few times. The chain combines TRBV5-6 with TRBJ2-1; D is unresolved. The V gene lost 1 base and the J gene lost 4 bases, with 6 bases spanning the gap. The germline CDR1 and CDR2 sequences are SGHDT and YYEEEE. The CDR3 length is 13 residues. CDR3 residues: CASSLLQYNEQFF. The CDR3 DNA is TGTGCCAGCAGCTTGCTCCAGTACAATGAGCAGTTCTTC.

The V call is TRBV7-9, the J call TRBJ2-7; tentatively, D is TRBD1 (7 bases). V was clipped by 5 bases and J by 2 bases, with 13 bases between them. There are 14 residues in the CDR3. Germline V CDR1 and CDR2: SEHNR, FQNEAQ (reference sequence). CDR3 in DNA: TGTGCCAGCAGCCGGGGGACAGTGCCCTACGAGCAGTACTTC. It is translated as CASSRGTVPYEQYF.

The V gene is TRBV7-8, the J gene TRBJ2-2; the D gene is possibly TRBD1 (5 bases). Trimming took 2 bases from V and 3 from J, leaving 10 bases between them. CDR1 is SGHVS, CDR2 FQNEAQ, per germline. This CDR3 is 15 amino acids long. For the CDR3, the DNA is TGTGCCAGCAGCTTACAGCTACAGGACACCGGGGAGCTGTTTTTT. It codes for CASSLQLQDTGELFF.

J is TRBJ1-6 and V is TRBV30, with TRBD1 identical over 8 bases. The CDR3 totals 13 residues. Germline V gene data show CDR1 as GTSNPN and CDR2 as SVGIG (reference sequence). V dropped 7 bases and J dropped 5; count of bases not matched to a gene: 4. DNA of the CDR3: TGTGCCTTACTGACAGGGGATAATTCACCCCTCCACTTT. This sequence encodes CALLTGDNSPLHF. The full variable domain, in which reference TRBV30 and TRBJ1-6 provide the parts outside the CDR3, is SQTIHQWPATLVQPVGSPLSLECTVEGTSNPNLYWYRQAAGRGLQLLFYSVGIGQISSEVPQNLSASRPQDRQFILSSKKLLLSDSGFYLCALLTGDNSPLHFGNGTRLTVT.

V is TRBV5-1 and J is TRBJ1-6; D is unresolved. From germline, CDR1 is SGHRS and CDR2 YFSETQ. This CDR3 contains 15 residues. Deletions cut 0 bases from V and 10 bases from J, with 14 bases between. The CDR3 bases are TGCGCCAGCAGCTTGGGGCCGCAGCGGGAGTCACCCCTCCACTTT. It translates to CASSLGPQRESPLHF.